A selection of T cell receptor beta chains follows, all from one sample in a study of human T cells and chemical hapten exposure. TCRdb re-called the RACE reads with MiXCR, one entry per CDR3 protein. This table has 90,000 to 140,000 distinct CDR3 sequences, around 34% appearing once. Sequenced here: whole blood, sampled in connection with sensitization to the hapten diphenylcyclopropenone (DPC). The receptors were gathered from a man aged 35-49 years with alopecia areata. Some clones in this sample may be carry-over from other donors' samples. The CDR3 runs from the conserved cysteine through the conserved F or W. The D gene is left open where the match is weak. Rows give clone size only sometimes, using once, few, many, or a class for an expanded clone.

>TRBJ2-1|few|-|TRBV7-8|13
TGTGCCAGCAGCCCCCGTGTTTTAAATGAGCAGTTCTTC
CASSPRVLNEQFF
>TRBJ2-3|-|-|TRBV5-1|15
TGCGCCAGCAGACCCGGACCGCCTCTGACAGATACGCAGTATTTT
CASRPGPPLTDTQYF
>TRBJ2-3|-|TRBD2|TRBV6-1|17
TGTGCCAGCAGTTTGTTCGGACTAGCGGGAGTCGGAGATACGCAGTATTTT
CASSLFGLAGVGDTQYF
>TRBJ2-3|-|TRBD1|TRBV12-3/TRBV12-4|14
TGTGCCAGCAGTCCGCGGACAGGGGAGGATACGCAGTATTTT
CASSPRTGEDTQYF
>TRBJ2-1|few|-|TRBV3-1|12
TGTGCCAGCAGCCAAGCGGGCCCTGAGCAGTTCTTC
CASSQAGPEQFF
>TRBJ2-3|-|TRBD2|TRBV4-2|15
TGTGCCAGCAGCCAACTAGCGGGATACACAGATACGCAGTATTTT
CASSQLAGYTDTQYF
>TRBJ2-5|-|TRBD2|TRBV5-6|17
TGTGCCAGCAGTTCGACCGGGACTAGCGGGTTACAAGAGACCCAGTACTTC
CASSSTGTSGLQETQYF
>TRBJ2-5|-|-|TRBV28|12
TGTGCCAGCAGTTCAGGGTTGGAGACCCAGTACTTC
CASSSGLETQYF
>TRBJ2-7|-|-|TRBV5-1|13
TGCGCCAGCAGCTTGGGTGGCATGGACGAGCAGTACTTC
CASSLGGMDEQYF
>TRBJ2-1|few|TRBD2|TRBV6-2/TRBV6-3|14
TGTGCCAGCAGCCCAGCGGGGACCTACAATGAGCAGTTCTTC
CASSPAGTYNEQFF
>TRBJ2-1|few|-|TRBV20-1|15
TGCAGTGCCCCCCCTAAGACAGGTCCCTACAATGAGCAGTTCTTC
CSAPPKTGPYNEQFF
>TRBJ2-1|few|TRBD2|TRBV10-3|13
TGTGCCATCAGGGGGGGGGCCTACAATGAGCAGTTCTTC
CAIRGGAYNEQFF
>TRBJ1-5|few|-|TRBV3-1|18
TGTGCCAGCAGCCAAGATCTGCCGGGGGCGCATCGCAATCAGCCCCAGCATTTT
CASSQDLPGAHRNQPQHF
>TRBJ2-1|few|TRBD2|TRBV29-1|15
TGCAGCGTTGGAGGGAGCGGGAGTTCCTACAATGAGCAGTTCTTC
CSVGGSGSSYNEQFF
>TRBJ2-5|-|-|TRBV7-2|13
TGTGCCAGCAGCCCCCTTCATGGAGAGACCCAGTACTTC
CASSPLHGETQYF
>TRBJ2-1|-|TRBD2|TRBV20-1|14
TGCAGTGCCCGGGGACTAGAGCAGTACAATGAGCAGTTCTTC
CSARGLEQYNEQFF
>TRBJ2-1|-|-|TRBV20-1|13
TGCAGCTTCGGGGGCTCCCGTAGCAATGAGCAGTTCTTC
CSFGGSRSNEQFF